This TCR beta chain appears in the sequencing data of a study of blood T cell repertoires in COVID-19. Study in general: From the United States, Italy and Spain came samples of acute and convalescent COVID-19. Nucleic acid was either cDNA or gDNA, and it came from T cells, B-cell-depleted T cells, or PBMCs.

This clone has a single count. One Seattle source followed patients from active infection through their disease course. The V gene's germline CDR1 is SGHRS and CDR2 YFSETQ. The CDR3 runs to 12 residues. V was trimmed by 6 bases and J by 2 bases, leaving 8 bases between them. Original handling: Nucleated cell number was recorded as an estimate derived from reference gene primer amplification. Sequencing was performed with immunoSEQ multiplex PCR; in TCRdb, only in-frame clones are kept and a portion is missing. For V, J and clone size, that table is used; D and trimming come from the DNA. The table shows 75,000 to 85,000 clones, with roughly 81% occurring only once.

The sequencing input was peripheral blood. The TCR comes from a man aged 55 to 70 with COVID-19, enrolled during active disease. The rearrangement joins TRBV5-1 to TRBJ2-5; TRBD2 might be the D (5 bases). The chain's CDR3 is CASTEAQETQYF. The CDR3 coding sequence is TGCGCCAGCACGGAGGCTCAAGAGACCCAGTACTTC.